Listed below are T cell receptor beta chains from one sample, sequenced in a study of shared clonotypes between healthy human individuals. Sequenced by immunoSEQ multiplex PCR; TCRdb stores in-frame clones only, minus some. The table lists roughly 850,000 clones, around 96% of them singletons. The specimen was naive CD8+ T cells sorted from blood. These receptors were collected from a young man in good health. Each CDR3 is given with its conserved first and last residue. Each record gives: V gene, J gene, D gene, clone size, CDR3 protein, CDR3 DNA. The D gene is left open where the match is weak. The size entry is marked missing in some rows and otherwise reads once, few, many or a size class.

V: TRBV19; J: TRBJ2-1; D: .; size: once; CDR3: CASSNFDRGPYNEQFF; DNA: TGTGCCAGTAGTAATTTCGATAGAGGTCCCTACAATGAGCAGTTCTTC
V: TRBV7-9; J: TRBJ2-7; D: .; size: .; CDR3: CASSLANNAGTRIYEQYF; DNA: TGTGCCAGCAGCTTAGCCAATAACGCCGGGACAAGGATATACGAGCAGTACTTC
V: TRBV7-6; J: TRBJ2-7; D: TRBD2; size: .; CDR3: CASSLRTSGRDYEQYF; DNA: TGTGCCAGCAGCTTAAGGACTAGCGGGAGGGACTACGAGCAGTACTTC
V: TRBV14; J: TRBJ2-7; D: .; size: .; CDR3: CASSQVRDGYYEQYF; DNA: TGTGCCAGCAGCCAAGTCCGGGACGGATACTACGAGCAGTACTTC
V: TRBV7-9; J: TRBJ2-7; D: .; size: .; CDR3: CASSHSRAPYEQYF; DNA: TGTGCCAGCAGCCATTCAAGAGCCCCCTACGAGCAGTACTTC
V: TRBV27; J: TRBJ2-7; D: .; size: .; CDR3: CASSLSGQGIYEQYF; DNA: TGTGCCAGCAGTTTATCAGGGCAGGGGATCTACGAGCAGTACTTC
V: TRBV9; J: TRBJ2-2; D: .; size: .; CDR3: CASSKAGSGELFF; DNA: TGTGCCAGCAGCAAAGCCGGGTCCGGGGAGCTGTTTTTT
V: TRBV28; J: TRBJ2-1; D: .; size: .; CDR3: CASTPARWLAGSYNEQFF; DNA: TGTGCCAGCACTCCCGCAAGGTGGCTAGCCGGCTCCTACAATGAGCAGTTCTTC
V: TRBV5-1; J: TRBJ2-2; D: TRBD2; size: .; CDR3: CASNPGLAGRKTGELFF; DNA: TGCGCCAGCAACCCGGGACTAGCGGGCCGAAAGACCGGGGAGCTGTTTTTT
V: TRBV7-9; J: TRBJ2-7; D: .; size: .; CDR3: CASSFDTYQYF; DNA: TGTGCCAGCAGCTTCGACACTTATCAGTACTTC
V: TRBV27; J: TRBJ1-4; D: .; size: .; CDR3: CASSLWGTNEKLFF; DNA: TGTGCCAGCAGTTTGTGGGGTACTAATGAAAAACTGTTTTTT
V: TRBV5-8; J: TRBJ2-1; D: TRBD2; size: .; CDR3: CASSTRDYTVNEQFF; DNA: TGTGCCAGCAGCACCCGGGACTATACTGTCAATGAGCAGTTCTTC
V: TRBV7-2; J: TRBJ2-3; D: TRBD2; size: .; CDR3: CASSLPAGAADTQYF; DNA: TGTGCCAGCAGCCTCCCGGCGGGAGCCGCAGATACGCAGTATTTT
V: TRBV13; J: TRBJ2-7; D: TRBD1; size: .; CDR3: CASSFRQGSYEQYF; DNA: TGTGCCAGCAGCTTCCGACAGGGTTCCTACGAGCAGTACTTC
V: TRBV14; J: TRBJ2-1; D: TRBD2; size: .; CDR3: CASRRGGPNNEQFF; DNA: TGTGCCAGCCGCCGGGGAGGGCCCAACAATGAGCAGTTCTTC
V: TRBV5-8; J: TRBJ1-1; D: .; size: .; CDR3: CASSSKDTLGYHTEAFF; DNA: TGTGCCAGCAGCTCCAAGGACACCCTAGGGTATCACACTGAAGCTTTCTTT
V: TRBV28; J: TRBJ2-7; D: TRBD2; size: .; CDR3: CASTATSGRDYEQYF; DNA: TGTGCCAGCACCGCGACTAGCGGGAGGGACTACGAGCAGTACTTC
V: TRBV29-1; J: TRBJ2-7; D: .; size: .; CDR3: CSVVGQTHEQYF; DNA: TGCAGCGTTGTCGGACAGACCCACGAGCAGTACTTC
V: TRBV10-1; J: TRBJ2-3; D: .; size: .; CDR3: CASSESPDVSTDTQYF; DNA: TGCGCCAGCAGTGAGTCGCCGGACGTTAGCACAGATACGCAGTATTTT
V: TRBV5-5; J: TRBJ2-3; D: .; size: .; CDR3: CASSLGGTSDTQYF; DNA: TGTGCCAGCAGCTTGGGTGGGACCTCCGATACGCAGTATTTT
V: TRBV18; J: TRBJ2-7; D: .; size: .; CDR3: CASSPPGLYEQYF; DNA: TGTGCCAGCTCACCGCCTGGTCTCTACGAGCAGTACTTC
V: TRBV9; J: TRBJ2-7; D: .; size: .; CDR3: CASSAGHLRPYEQYF; DNA: TGTGCCAGCAGCGCGGGACACCTAAGACCCTACGAGCAGTACTTC
V: TRBV27; J: TRBJ2-3; D: .; size: .; CDR3: CASSFFGDTDTQYF; DNA: TGTGCCAGCAGTTTTTTTGGGGACACAGATACGCAGTATTTT
V: TRBV9; J: TRBJ2-7; D: TRBD1; size: .; CDR3: CASSHDRESPQYEQYF; DNA: TGTGCCAGCAGCCATGACAGGGAGTCTCCCCAATACGAGCAGTACTTC
V: TRBV6-6; J: TRBJ1-1; D: .; size: .; CDR3: CASSYSGEQVTEAFF; DNA: TGTGCCAGCAGTTACAGTGGGGAACAGGTCACTGAAGCTTTCTTT
V: TRBV13; J: TRBJ2-3; D: .; size: .; CDR3: CASSLNRLTDTQYF; DNA: TGTGCCAGCAGCTTAAACAGACTCACAGATACGCAGTATTTT
V: TRBV5-1; J: TRBJ1-1; D: .; size: .; CDR3: CASSSGYEAFF; DNA: TGCGCCAGCAGCTCAGGATATGAAGCTTTCTTT
V: TRBV28; J: TRBJ2-2; D: .; size: .; CDR3: CASSYETRNTGELFF; DNA: TGTGCCAGCAGTTACGAGACAAGGAACACCGGGGAGCTGTTTTTT
V: TRBV29-1; J: TRBJ1-2; D: TRBD1; size: .; CDR3: CSVWTGDYGYTF; DNA: TGCAGCGTATGGACAGGGGACTATGGCTACACCTTC
V: TRBV4-2; J: TRBJ1-4; D: .; size: .; CDR3: CASSQEGPKLFF; DNA: TGTGCCAGCAGCCAAGAAGGCCCCAAACTGTTTTTT
V: TRBV29-1; J: TRBJ1-2; D: .; size: .; CDR3: CSVDARGDYGYTF; DNA: TGCAGCGTTGACGCGAGGGGGGATTATGGCTACACCTTC
V: TRBV2; J: TRBJ2-3; D: .; size: .; CDR3: CASSGGRGNTDTQYF; DNA: TGTGCCAGCAGTGGAGGGCGGGGTAACACAGATACGCAGTATTTT
V: TRBV6-1; J: TRBJ1-3; D: TRBD1; size: .; CDR3: CASSVWTGGNTIYF; DNA: TGTGCCAGCAGTGTCTGGACAGGGGGAAACACCATATATTTT
V: TRBV6-1; J: TRBJ1-1; D: TRBD1; size: .; CDR3: CASRPGQGAFF; DNA: TGTGCCAGCAGACCGGGACAGGGCGCTTTCTTT
V: TRBV28; J: TRBJ2-3; D: .; size: .; CDR3: CASSYGLAIDTQYF; DNA: TGTGCCAGCAGTTACGGGCTAGCGATAGATACGCAGTATTTT
V: TRBV9; J: TRBJ2-1; D: .; size: .; CDR3: CASSPGSIGNEQFF; DNA: TGTGCCAGCAGCCCCGGGTCCATAGGCAATGAGCAGTTCTTC
V: TRBV5-4; J: TRBJ2-7; D: TRBD1; size: .; CDR3: CASSSDRDHEQYF; DNA: TGTGCCAGCAGCTCGGACAGGGACCACGAGCAGTACTTC
V: TRBV29-1; J: TRBJ1-2; D: .; size: .; CDR3: CSVPGRANYGYTF; DNA: TGCAGCGTTCCCGGAAGGGCTAACTATGGCTACACCTTC
V: TRBV28; J: TRBJ2-7; D: .; size: .; CDR3: CASSTTGTSEQYF; DNA: TGTGCCAGCAGTACCACAGGGACAAGCGAGCAGTACTTC
V: TRBV11-2; J: TRBJ2-7; D: TRBD1; size: .; CDR3: CASSLAGGQGYYEQYF; DNA: TGTGCCAGCAGCTTAGCCGGGGGACAGGGGTACTACGAGCAGTACTTC
V: TRBV28; J: TRBJ2-1; D: .; size: .; CDR3: CASSSGGEQFF; DNA: TGTGCCAGCAGTTCCGGGGGTGAGCAGTTCTTC
V: TRBV5-5; J: TRBJ2-7; D: .; size: .; CDR3: CASSLEGLGTVYEQYF; DNA: TGTGCCAGCAGCTTGGAAGGGCTTGGCACCGTTTACGAGCAGTACTTC
V: TRBV5-4; J: TRBJ2-7; D: TRBD1; size: once; CDR3: CASSLQGTGSYEQYF; DNA: TGTGCCAGCAGCTTGCAAGGGACAGGGTCCTACGAGCAGTACTTC
V: TRBV4-1; J: TRBJ1-1; D: .; size: .; CDR3: CASSGQGTEAFF; DNA: TGCGCCAGCAGCGGGCAGGGCACTGAAGCTTTCTTT
V: TRBV9; J: TRBJ1-2; D: .; size: .; CDR3: CASSTQGRGYTF; DNA: TGTGCCAGCAGCACACAGGGAAGGGGCTACACCTTC
V: TRBV29-1; J: TRBJ1-1; D: TRBD1; size: .; CDR3: CSVATGEGGTEAFF; DNA: TGCAGCGTTGCCACAGGGGAAGGGGGCACTGAAGCTTTCTTT
V: TRBV29-1; J: TRBJ2-5; D: TRBD2; size: once; CDR3: CSVVGRAGGGTQYF; DNA: TGCAGCGTTGTAGGTCGGGCGGGAGGTGGGACCCAGTACTTC
V: TRBV6-1; J: TRBJ2-7; D: .; size: .; CDR3: CASSEAQGYYEQYF; DNA: TGTGCCAGCAGTGAAGCACAGGGATACTACGAGCAGTACTTC
V: TRBV2; J: TRBJ2-1; D: .; size: .; CDR3: CASGTREPSYNEQFF; DNA: TGTGCCAGCGGAACGAGGGAACCATCCTACAATGAGCAGTTCTTC
V: TRBV5-6; J: TRBJ2-1; D: TRBD1; size: .; CDR3: CASSLGRDRAHEQFF; DNA: TGTGCCAGCAGCTTGGGCCGGGACAGGGCCCATGAGCAGTTCTTC
V: TRBV14; J: TRBJ2-2; D: .; size: .; CDR3: CASSQRGTPGELFF; DNA: TGTGCCAGCAGCCAGAGGGGGACTCCCGGGGAGCTGTTTTTT
V: TRBV28; J: TRBJ2-7; D: .; size: .; CDR3: CASSGRQSYSYEQYF; DNA: TGTGCCAGCAGTGGCAGACAGAGTTACTCCTACGAGCAGTACTTC
V: TRBV7-9; J: TRBJ2-5; D: TRBD1; size: once; CDR3: CASSYRGTETQYF; DNA: TGTGCCAGCAGCTACAGGGGTACAGAGACCCAGTACTTC
V: TRBV7-8; J: TRBJ1-1; D: .; size: .; CDR3: CASSFPRGDTEAFF; DNA: TGTGCCAGCAGCTTCCCTCGGGGGGACACTGAAGCTTTCTTT
V: TRBV11-2; J: TRBJ2-1; D: TRBD1; size: .; CDR3: CASSLRQPGQGVSEQFF; DNA: TGTGCCAGCAGCTTACGACAACCGGGACAGGGAGTCAGTGAGCAGTTCTTC